The clone carrying this T cell receptor beta chain showed up just once. This specimen comes from a study of cytotoxic CD8 clonotypes in ibrutinib-treated CLL. Study as a whole: The patients, some eleven relapsed/refractory and approximately 15 treatment-naive, included approximately 17 who were IGHV unmutated.

Deep sequencing aimed at 1 in 200,000 to 1 in 1 million T cells' resolution. The assay was immunoSEQ multiplex PCR, and TCRdb's table has in-frame clones only and misses some. The sample yields around 60,000 clones, around 52% seen once. Cryopreserved PBMCs were the source of around 2 micrograms of genomic DNA, which went to TCR beta libraries. The length of the CDR3 is 18 residues. The specimen comprised PBMCs, sampled after 12 months of ibrutinib treatment. The TCR sequence derives from a human donor with chronic lymphocytic leukemia. The chain uses TRBV1 and TRBJ1-5; the table's D call of TRBD1 was not tested on the DNA. TRBV1 constitutes a pseudogene. In nucleotides, the CDR3 is TGCACCAGCAGCCAAGAGTACCGGGACACCGATAGCAATCAGCCCCAGCATTTT. Translating it yields CTSSQEYRDTDSNQPQHF.